This TCR beta chain was sequenced for a study of identical twins. General study results and limits: The abundant beta clonotypes from cord blood had fewer insertions, and memory repertoires had none of this.

V was cut by 8 bases and J by 5 bases, with 10 bases left in between. The CDR3 sequence is 11 residues long. Germline lookup yields CDR1 ENHRY and CDR2 SYGVKD. As concerns this clonotype: Its cognate antigen is unknown.

Each CDR3 protein is one row after TCRdb ran MiXCR on the 5' RACE reads. The sample shows 600,000 to 700,000 distinct CDR3 sequences, about 20% of them seen only once. These data were also filed under a second study, of T cells expressing NK-cell markers.

The chain uses TRBV10-3 and TRBJ2-7, with D unresolved. The specimen sequenced was PBMCs. This clonotype was obtained from a young woman in good health. CDR3 sequence: CAIADINEQYF. Here the CDR3 DNA reads TGTGCCATCGCCGACATCAACGAGCAGTACTTC.